The 17 T cell receptor beta chains below all came from one sample that was sequenced in a study of shared clonotypes between healthy human individuals. CD8 cells regarded as naive lacked CD45RO, were positively chosen for CCR7, and omitted terminally differentiated effector memory CD45RA+ cells. Clones were sequenced by immunoSEQ multiplex PCR, and TCRdb holds only the in-frame ones, with some missing. The sample holds millions of clones, around 93% seen once. The sequencing sample was made of naive CD8+ T cells from PBMCs. Source of these receptors: a man aged 18 to 35 in good health. Some clones in this sample may be carry-over from other donors' samples.

A single count supports this clone. The chain links TRBV7-9 to TRBJ1-2; D gene unclear. V lost 1 base, J lost 4 bases, and 7 bases lay in between. Germline V CDR1 and CDR2: SEHNR, FQNEAQ (reference sequence). This CDR3 has 13 amino acids. The CDR3 region has the DNA TGTGCCAGCAGCTTAGTCTATCGCTATGGCTACACCTTC. Translated: CASSLVYRYGYTF.

The V and J genes are TRBV7-2 and TRBJ2-3, with 10 positions matching TRBD2. Trimming took 0 bases from V and 3 from J; bases not matched to a gene: 18. The CDR3 length is 21 residues. CDR1 and CDR2 (germline): SGHTA, FQGNSA. This CDR3 reads CASSLAPPGLAGVGRTDTQYF. The CDR3 DNA follows: TGTGCCAGCAGCTTAGCACCCCCGGGGCTAGCGGGAGTCGGGAGGACAGATACGCAGTATTTT.

V usage is TRBV7-8 and J usage is TRBJ2-7; the D is unclear. CDR1 is SGHVS and CDR2 is FQNEAQ in the germline V gene. The CDR3 runs to 11 residues. V dropped 5 bases and J dropped 5 bases, with 7 bases sitting between them. CDR3 residues: CASSQDHEQYF. CDR3 bases: TGTGCCAGCAGCCAGGACCACGAGCAGTACTTC.

V usage is TRBV5-4 and J usage is TRBJ1-1; 8 positions agree with TRBD1. The CDR3 has 15 residues. The V gene end was trimmed by 4 bases and the J gene end by 6 bases; junction bases not matched to a gene: 11. Germline V gene lookup returns CDR1 SGHNT and CDR2 YYREEE (reference sequence). In DNA form, the CDR3 reads TGTGCCAGCAGCCCGACAGGGGAAATTGGCGCTGAAGCTTTCTTT. This encodes CASSPTGEIGAEAFF.

The chain employs TRBV6-1 and TRBJ2-7; 9 bases fit TRBD1. This CDR3 has 14 amino acids. Germline values: CDR1 MNHNS, CDR2 SASEGT. Germline trimming cut 6 bases from V and 6 bases from J; bases unmatched to any gene: 9. The CDR3 region is CASRLDRGDFEQYF. In DNA form, the CDR3 reads TGTGCCAGCAGGCTGGACAGGGGAGACTTCGAGCAGTACTTC.

The CDR3 DNA follows: TGTGCCAGCCCCCCCTTAACTGCGGTGAACACTGAAGCTTTCTTT. As protein: CASPPLTAVNTEAFF. This sequence joins TRBV18 and TRBJ1-1; D is unclear. The CDR3 consists of 15 residues. The germline gives CDR1 KGHSH, CDR2 LQKENI. V lost 8 bases to trimming and J lost 0 bases, with 16 bases between them.

This chain links TRBV5-6 with TRBJ1-1; TRBD1 might be the D (5 bases). From germline, CDR1 is SGHDT and CDR2 YYEEEE. V lost 7 bases and J 10 bases, leaving 17 bases between the germline ends. The CDR3 has 12 residues. CDR3 nucleotide sequence: TGTGCCAGCGGATCCCGGGGGGGACGAGCTTTCTTT. Its protein product is CASGSRGGRAFF.

As for this clone: In the same sample, other DNA sequences code for this CDR3. The chain recombines TRBV9 with TRBJ2-1, with D uncertain. This CDR3 comprises 13 residues. Germline CDR1 is SGDLS and CDR2 is YYNGEE. Trimming left V 0 bases short and J 4 bases short, with 5 bases between. CDR3 sequence: CASSVGSYNEQFF. The CDR3 DNA reads as TGTGCCAGCAGCGTAGGGTCGTACAATGAGCAGTTCTTC.

As concerns this clone: Other DNA sequences of this sample code for an identical CDR3. The chain employs TRBV27 and TRBJ2-7, with D hard to call. The CDR3 contains 15 residues. Germline V gene data show CDR1 as MNHEY and CDR2 as SMNVEV (reference sequence). V lost 0 bases and J 2 bases, leaving 11 bases between the germline ends. The CDR3 nucleotides read TGTGCCAGCAGTTTATCCTTGGCAGGTACCTACGAGCAGTACTTC. It codes for CASSLSLAGTYEQYF.

The chain carries TRBV4-1 and TRBJ2-5; D tentatively fits TRBD1 or TRBD2 (6 bases each). Germline CDR1 and CDR2: MGHRA and YSYEKL. There are 14 residues in the CDR3. V was trimmed by 1 base and J by 4 bases, leaving 10 bases between them. CDR3 in amino acids: CASSQVGGAETQYF. As DNA, the CDR3 is TGCGCCAGCAGCCAAGTGGGGGGCGCAGAGACCCAGTACTTC.

In nucleotides, the CDR3 is TGTGCCAGCAGTTTATCGGGGGGTGAGGTAACCAATGAGCAGTTCTTC. Translated, it gives CASSLSGGEVTNEQFF. The chain uses TRBV27 and TRBJ2-1; tentative D call: TRBD2 (6 bases). Trimming pared 0 bases from V and 6 bases from J, leaving 15 bases between. There are 16 residues in the CDR3. The germline CDR1 and CDR2 sequences are MNHEY and SMNVEV (reference sequence).

The chain carries TRBV27 and TRBJ1-5; the D is unclear. The CDR3 is 14 amino acids. Germline CDR1 MNHEY, CDR2 SMNVEV (reference sequence). The germline V and J ends were trimmed by 3 bases and 4 bases, with 10 bases remaining between them. The CDR3 sequence is CASSFGTSNQPQHF. For the CDR3, the DNA is TGTGCCAGCAGTTTTGGAACGTCAAATCAGCCCCAGCATTTT.

This chain connects TRBV10-2 to TRBJ2-4; 11 nucleotides line up with TRBD1. Trimming removed 2 bases from V and 7 bases from J; junction bases left unmatched: 4. The CDR3 covers 15 residues. Germline V lookup: CDR1 WSHSY, CDR2 SAAADI. The CDR3: CASSEGDRGVNIQYF. CDR3 DNA: TGCGCCAGCAGTGAGGGGGACAGGGGGGTTAACATTCAGTACTTC.

This chain's CDR3 is CASSVLGRGSETQYF. Written as DNA, the CDR3 is TGTGCCAGCAGTGTATTAGGCAGGGGATCGGAGACCCAGTACTTC. The chain links TRBV2 to TRBJ2-5; TRBD1 is a possible D gene (6 bases). The V end lost 4 bases, the J end lost 5 bases, and 17 bases lay between the germline ends. The CDR3 has 15 residues. CDR1 SNHLY and CDR2 FYNNEI come from the germline V gene.

The chain has TRBV27 and TRBJ1-2; D is unresolved. V gave up 6 bases and J gave up 4 bases, with 15 bases separating them. The CDR3 is made up of 14 amino acids. CDR1 MNHEY and CDR2 SMNVEV come from the germline V gene (reference sequence). Here the CDR3 DNA reads TGTGCCAGCAGATACGGGGAAGCGGGCTATGGCTACACCTTC. Residues: CASRYGEAGYGYTF.

This chain uses TRBV30 with TRBJ2-7, with TRBD2 matching over 9 bases. V shed 5 bases and J 5 bases; nucleotides not matched to a gene: 13. The length of the CDR3 is 15 residues. From germline, CDR1 is GTSNPN and CDR2 SVGIG (reference sequence). The CDR3 sequence is CAWGTRGGRGNEQYF. CDR3 nucleotides: TGTGCCTGGGGTACAAGAGGCGGGAGGGGCAACGAGCAGTACTTC.

The chain joins TRBV7-8 to TRBJ2-7, with 7 bases matching TRBD1. V was pared by 8 bases and J by 1 base, with 8 bases of the junction left unmatched. This CDR3 region has 14 residues. Germline-derived CDR1 and CDR2 are SGHVS and FQNEAQ. The CDR3 sequence is CASCPRQGSYEQYF. The CDR3 coding sequence is TGTGCCAGCTGCCCTCGACAGGGATCCTACGAGCAGTACTTC.